These 21 T cell receptor beta chains were all obtained from the same sample, sequenced in a study of CD8 T cells in ankylosing spondylitis. No antigen has been identified for these receptors. Findings and caveats of the study: Among TCR beta sequences, a motif of roughly 8 highly homologous variants appeared characteristic of ankylosing spondylitis blood.

Using its own MiXCR run on the 5' RACE reads, TCRdb lists one record per CDR3 protein. The repertoire holds a few hundred thousand distinct CDR3 sequences, with roughly 17% as singletons. The specimen sequenced was blood, either unsorted or a sorted T cell fraction (not recorded which). These TCRs come from a male donor with ankylosing spondylitis.

The sample holds a few counts of this clonotype. The rearrangement links TRBV7-9 to TRBJ2-7, with D perhaps TRBD1 (6 bases). Trimming left V 5 bases short and J 2 bases short, with 10 bases between. The CDR3 spans 13 residues. CDR1 SEHNR and CDR2 FQNEAQ come from the germline V gene (reference sequence). The CDR3 is CASSGGPTYEQYF. The CDR3, as DNA: TGTGCCAGCAGCGGGGGCCCCACCTACGAGCAGTACTTC.

This clonotype was found many times. The V call is TRBV6-1, the J call TRBJ2-2; TRBD2 agrees at 11 bases. There are 15 residues in the CDR3. With 6 bases clipped from V and 0 bases from J, the junction kept 0 bases outside the gene matches. Per the germline V gene, CDR1 is MNHNS and CDR2 is SASEGT. CDR3 sequence: CASRLAGANTGELFF. The CDR3 nucleotides are TGTGCCAGCAGACTAGCGGGGGCGAACACCGGGGAGCTGTTTTTT.

This clonotype was recorded only once. V gene TRBV7-9 combines with J gene TRBJ2-1; 10 nucleotides line up with TRBD2. Germline CDR1 is SEHNR and CDR2 is FQNEAQ (reference sequence). The CDR3 runs to 15 residues. V trimming: 5 bases; J trimming: 9 bases; junction bases outside the gene matches: 10. CDR3 residues: CASSPPSGSSSEQFF. In DNA form, the CDR3 reads TGTGCCAGCAGCCCTCCTAGCGGGAGTTCGTCTGAGCAGTTCTTC.

Many counts were recorded for this clonotype. V gene TRBV28 combines with J gene TRBJ2-2; weak D call: TRBD1 (6 bases). This CDR3 is built from 13 residues. Germline assignment: CDR1 MDHEN and CDR2 SYDVKM. With 8 bases removed from V and 6 bases from J, the gap between germline ends came to 13 bases. The CDR3: CASHTGFPGELFF. The CDR3 DNA is TGTGCCAGCCATACAGGGTTTCCCGGGGAGCTGTTTTTT.

This clonotype was observed at least ten times. V gene TRBV29-1 combines with J gene TRBJ2-2; D possibly corresponds to TRBD1 (6 bases). V was shortened by 7 bases and J by 4 bases, with 13 bases between the two germline ends. The CDR3 contains 13 residues. Germline V gives CDR1 SQVTM, CDR2 ANQGSEA. This chain's CDR3 is CSAETGPTGELFF. The CDR3, as DNA: TGCAGCGCCGAAACAGGGCCCACCGGGGAGCTGTTTTTT.

This rearrangement joins TRBV12-5 to TRBJ1-1; 7 bases fit TRBD1. Looked up from germline, CDR1 is LGHNT and CDR2 is FRNRAP. The CDR3 contains 15 residues. V lost 6 bases and J lost 4; bases outside the gene matches: 11. The DNA for the CDR3 is TGTGCTAGTGGCCCCGGGACAGTCGGTGGCACTGAAGCTTTCTTT. This encodes CASGPGTVGGTEAFF. The full variable domain, with the rest looked up from reference TRBV12-5 and TRBJ1-1, is DARVTQTPRHKVTEMGQEVTMRCQPILGHNTVFWYRQTMMQGLELLAYFRNRAPLDDSGMPKDRFSAEMPDATLATLKIQPSEPRDSAVYFCASGPGTVGGTEAFFGQGTRLTVV.

J is TRBJ2-5 and V is TRBV30, with TRBD2 matching 8 bases. V shed 4 bases, J shed 5 bases, and the junction held 12 bases outside the gene matches. The CDR3 is 15 amino acids. Germline V lookup: CDR1 GTSNPN, CDR2 SVGIG (reference sequence). In DNA form, the CDR3 reads TGTGCCTGGATGAGGAATAGCGGGACCGCGGAGACCCAGTACTTC. Translated, it gives CAWMRNSGTAETQYF.

A few counts support this clonotype. The chain has TRBV20-1 and TRBJ2-4; no definite D call. CDR3 length: 12 residues. Germline values: CDR1 DFQATT, CDR2 SNEGSKA (reference sequence). Trimming pared 5 bases from V and 9 bases from J, leaving 14 bases between. The CDR3 is CSAPPPAGIQYF. The CDR3 nucleotides are TGCAGTGCTCCACCCCCGGCCGGCATTCAGTACTTC.

This chain joins TRBV6-5 and TRBJ2-1, with D uncertain. The V end was cut by 4 bases, the J end by 0 bases, with 10 bases between. The CDR3 spans 15 residues. In germline, CDR1 is MNHEY, CDR2 SVGAGI. As DNA, the CDR3 is TGTGCCAGCAGTTCCTTGGAAAGCTCCTACAATGAGCAGTTCTTC. This translates into CASSSLESSYNEQFF.

This clonotype was seen only once. A much more abundant neighbour one base away suggests this may be a read error. This sequence joins TRBV9 and TRBJ2-2; a weak D match, TRBD2 (6 bases). The CDR3 consists of 15 residues. Per germline, CDR1 SGDLS and CDR2 YYNGEE. Trimming cost V 2 bases and J 1 base, with 9 bases left between them. CDR3 amino acids: CASSVSGWNTGELFF. CDR3 DNA: TGTGCCAGCAGCGTTAGCGGTTGGAACACCGGGGAGCTGTTTTTT.

The chain employs TRBV12-3 or TRBV12-4 and TRBJ2-3, with TRBD2 matching 7 bases. J gave up 0 bases and V 5 bases, and 20 bases lay outside the gene matches. CDR3 length: 20 amino acids. CDR3 sequence: CASSLGTTPLKSYSTDTQYF. CDR3 in DNA: TGTGCCAGCAGTCTCGGGACTACTCCTCTCAAGAGTTATAGCACAGATACGCAGTATTTT.

The V gene is TRBV11-2, the J gene TRBJ2-1; perhaps TRBD2 as D (5 bases). The V gene's germline CDR1 is SGHAT and CDR2 FQNNGV. CDR3 length equals 17 residues. V lost 6 bases and J 2 bases, leaving 20 bases between the germline ends. The CDR3 DNA reads as TGTGCCAGCAGGGCGGGCCCCATCGAGAAACCCTACAATGAGCAGTTCTTC. Encoded protein: CASRAGPIEKPYNEQFF.

In its sample, this clonotype was seen many times. This sequence joins TRBV4-2 and TRBJ1-5; 10 bases fit TRBD1. The ends lost 2 bases at V and 7 bases at J; junction bases unmatched: 11. CDR3 length: 17 residues. Per germline, CDR1 LGHNA and CDR2 YNFKEQ. The DNA for the CDR3 is TGTGCCAGCAGCCAAATTGACAGGGGGCGGTTTGACCAGCCCCAGCATTTT. Its protein product is CASSQIDRGRFDQPQHF.

This clonotype came up a few times. The CDR3 coding sequence is TGTGCCAGCAGTTACGGGGGGATCGGGTCACCCCTCCACTTT. Residues: CASSYGGIGSPLHF. The V and J genes are TRBV6-5 and TRBJ1-6, with D perhaps TRBD1 (5 bases). This CDR3 has 14 residues. The V end was cut by 2 bases, the J end by 10 bases, with 12 bases between. Germline CDR1 reads MNHEY; CDR2 reads SVGAGI.

This clonotype was recorded a few times. This chain uses TRBV6-2 or TRBV6-3 with TRBJ2-1; the D is unclear. Looked up from germline, CDR1 is MNHEY and CDR2 is SVGEGT. V dropped 7 bases and J dropped 2 bases, with 9 bases sitting between them. The CDR3 covers 13 residues. In DNA form, the CDR3 reads TGTGCCAGCACCCCCGGGCCCTACAATGAGCAGTTCTTC. This sequence encodes CASTPGPYNEQFF.

This clonotype was seen more than once but under ten times. The chain carries TRBV10-3 and TRBJ2-7; possible D gene TRBD2, 5 bases. V lost 3 bases and J lost 3, with 12 bases in between. The CDR3 is made up of 14 amino acids. Germline V gene sequence: CDR1 ENHRY, CDR2 SYGVKD. In nucleotides, the CDR3 is TGTGCCATCAGTGACTCGGGGAGAGGCTACGAGCAGTACTTC. Amino acid sequence: CAISDSGRGYEQYF.

This chain links TRBV9 with TRBJ2-2, with TRBD1 matching over 9 bases. Germline CDR1 is SGDLS and CDR2 is YYNGEE. There are 18 residues in the CDR3. The ends lost 4 bases at V and 0 bases at J; junction bases unmatched: 10. As DNA, the CDR3 is TGTGCCAGCAGCCCAGGACAGGGGAGAAAATCGAACACCGGGGAGCTGTTTTTT. Its protein is CASSPGQGRKSNTGELFF.

The sample holds a few counts of this clonotype. This sequence joins TRBV11-3 and TRBJ1-1; 8 positions agree with TRBD1. V gave up 4 bases and J gave up 1 base; unmatched junction bases: 5. Germline V CDR1 and CDR2: SGHNT, YENEEA. The CDR3 has 15 residues. The CDR3 DNA reads as TGTGCCAGCAGCTCAAGACAGGGGACGAACACTGAAGCTTTCTTT. Protein: CASSSRQGTNTEAFF.

This clonotype occurred many times. The chain recombines TRBV7-2 with TRBJ1-1, with unresolved D. Trimming took off 8 bases at V and 0 bases at J, with 13 bases between the two ends. CDR3 size: 14 residues. Germline lookup yields CDR1 SGHTA and CDR2 FQGNSA. The CDR3 here is CASLYDTLNTEAFF. The CDR3 DNA reads TGTGCCAGCTTATACGACACTCTGAACACTGAAGCTTTCTTT. Combining the CDR3 with reference TRBV7-2 and TRBJ1-1 gives the whole variable domain GAGVSQSPSNKVTEKGKDVELRCDPISGHTALYWYRQSLGQGLEFLIYFQGNSAPDKSGLPSDRFSAERTGGSVSTLTIQRTQQEDSAVYLCASLYDTLNTEAFFGQGTRLTVV.

The chain combines TRBV6-1 with TRBJ1-3, with no clear D. CDR1 MNHNS and CDR2 SASEGT come from the germline V gene. The V end was cut by 1 base, the J end by 2 bases, with 12 bases between. CDR3 length: 16 residues. CDR3 loop: CASSEETLGTGNTIYF. As DNA, the CDR3 is TGTGCCAGCAGTGAAGAGACCTTGGGGACTGGAAACACCATATATTTT.

The V and J genes are TRBV10-3 and TRBJ1-1; no definite D call. The V and J ends lost 6 bases and 5 bases respectively, with 16 bases between them. CDR3 length: 14 amino acids. Germline V gene sequence: CDR1 ENHRY, CDR2 SYGVKD. The CDR3 sequence: CAISTTGLGTEAFF. CDR3 DNA sequence: TGTGCCATCAGCACGACGGGGTTAGGGACTGAAGCTTTCTTT.